A selection of T cell receptor beta chains follows, all from one sample in a study of shared clonotypes between healthy human individuals. The data were produced by immunoSEQ multiplex PCR, yet TCRdb's version contains in-frame clones alone and is incomplete. The sample holds about 2.3 million clones, roughly 92% seen once. Sequencing was carried out using naive CD4+ T cells from PBMCs. The receptors shown here come from a man aged 18 to 30 in good health. Some clones in this sample may be carry-over from other donors' samples. Both conserved end residues are part of each CDR3. Each record gives: clone size, J gene, V gene, CDR3 protein. Size tells how often a clone was seen (once, few, many) or the class of an expanded clone, and some rows leave it out.

abundance: few; j_gene: TRBJ2-5; v_gene: TRBV19; CDR3aa: CASSFRDQETQYF
abundance: -; j_gene: TRBJ2-1; v_gene: TRBV9; CDR3aa: CASSVGGSEQFF
abundance: -; j_gene: TRBJ2-3; v_gene: TRBV6-1; CDR3aa: CASRMDLYTDTQYF
abundance: -; j_gene: TRBJ1-2; v_gene: TRBV4-1; CDR3aa: CASSQGAEFSGYTF
abundance: -; j_gene: TRBJ2-4; v_gene: TRBV27; CDR3aa: CASNPDDRPKNIQYF
abundance: -; j_gene: TRBJ2-5; v_gene: TRBV25-1; CDR3aa: CASERGRAKTQYF
abundance: -; j_gene: TRBJ2-5; v_gene: TRBV7-3; CDR3aa: CASSSRASETQYF
abundance: -; j_gene: TRBJ2-3; v_gene: TRBV9; CDR3aa: CASSGRSGSHTDTQYF
abundance: -; j_gene: TRBJ1-3; v_gene: TRBV7-9; CDR3aa: CASSFSISGNTIYF
abundance: once; j_gene: TRBJ1-2; v_gene: TRBV15; CDR3aa: CATSRRGGNYGYTF
abundance: -; j_gene: TRBJ2-1; v_gene: TRBV5-1; CDR3aa: CASSSSGTSAYNEQFF
abundance: -; j_gene: TRBJ2-5; v_gene: TRBV5-4; CDR3aa: CASSLTGHGRVAQYF
abundance: -; j_gene: TRBJ2-5; v_gene: TRBV5-4; CDR3aa: CASSSPTSGGVGETQYF
abundance: -; j_gene: TRBJ2-4; v_gene: TRBV9; CDR3aa: CASSVDISQGQGSKNIQYF
abundance: -; j_gene: TRBJ2-4; v_gene: TRBV4-2; CDR3aa: CASSQLKAGGNIQYF
abundance: -; j_gene: TRBJ1-3; v_gene: TRBV7-8; CDR3aa: CASSLEGLSGNTIYF
abundance: -; j_gene: TRBJ2-1; v_gene: TRBV4-2; CDR3aa: CASSQGSSGTANEQFF
abundance: -; j_gene: TRBJ1-5; v_gene: TRBV2; CDR3aa: CASSGTGGPNQPQHF
abundance: -; j_gene: TRBJ2-3; v_gene: TRBV13; CDR3aa: CASSFGQGRADTQYF
abundance: -; j_gene: TRBJ1-4; v_gene: TRBV7-9; CDR3aa: CASSPQRPTNEKLFF
abundance: -; j_gene: TRBJ1-2; v_gene: TRBV18; CDR3aa: CASSPDRLNYGYTF
abundance: -; j_gene: TRBJ2-3; v_gene: TRBV5-4; CDR3aa: CASVGVGTDTQYF
abundance: -; j_gene: TRBJ2-4; v_gene: TRBV6-1; CDR3aa: CASSSGESAKNIQYF
abundance: few; j_gene: TRBJ2-1; v_gene: TRBV2; CDR3aa: CASSDEGARNNEQFF
abundance: -; j_gene: TRBJ2-7; v_gene: TRBV19; CDR3aa: CASSTWGQGKYEQYF
abundance: -; j_gene: TRBJ2-7; v_gene: TRBV7-2; CDR3aa: CASSLALGGGLYEQYF
abundance: -; j_gene: TRBJ1-5; v_gene: TRBV30; CDR3aa: CAWMKGPNQPQHF
abundance: -; j_gene: TRBJ1-2; v_gene: TRBV28; CDR3aa: CASSSGAAIYGYTF
abundance: -; j_gene: TRBJ1-5; v_gene: TRBV5-3; CDR3aa: CARSPGGRGMVVQPQHF
abundance: -; j_gene: TRBJ1-5; v_gene: TRBV6-1; CDR3aa: CASSDKGRGLSNQPQHF
abundance: -; j_gene: TRBJ2-7; v_gene: TRBV20-1; CDR3aa: CSAGQAYEQYF
abundance: -; j_gene: TRBJ2-2; v_gene: TRBV5-1; CDR3aa: CASSLSITAGELFF
abundance: -; j_gene: TRBJ2-3; v_gene: TRBV10-3; CDR3aa: CAISWTSGNTDTQYF
abundance: -; j_gene: TRBJ2-2; v_gene: TRBV2; CDR3aa: CASRIGTGGVGELFF
abundance: -; j_gene: TRBJ2-1; v_gene: TRBV11-2; CDR3aa: CASPQHEQFF
abundance: -; j_gene: TRBJ2-1; v_gene: TRBV19; CDR3aa: CASQPTTPRAYNEQFF
abundance: few; j_gene: TRBJ1-1; v_gene: TRBV28; CDR3aa: CASSLGDRGDTEAFF
abundance: -; j_gene: TRBJ2-1; v_gene: TRBV11-1; CDR3aa: CASSLAPGSYNEQFF
abundance: -; j_gene: TRBJ2-5; v_gene: TRBV7-2; CDR3aa: CASSLITVQETQYF
abundance: -; j_gene: TRBJ1-4; v_gene: TRBV9; CDR3aa: CASSVGSGTGSEKLFF
abundance: -; j_gene: TRBJ2-2; v_gene: TRBV6-5; CDR3aa: CASSYGISGTGELFF
abundance: -; j_gene: TRBJ2-1; v_gene: TRBV28; CDR3aa: CASRPGGTATIKPEFF
abundance: -; j_gene: TRBJ1-4; v_gene: TRBV5-1; CDR3aa: CASSIQGLGEKLFF
abundance: -; j_gene: TRBJ2-3; v_gene: TRBV5-4; CDR3aa: CASSLVGAVLTDTQYF
abundance: -; j_gene: TRBJ2-1; v_gene: TRBV19; CDR3aa: CAIYGARGNNEQFF
abundance: -; j_gene: TRBJ1-2; v_gene: TRBV20-1; CDR3aa: CSVGAYGYTF
abundance: -; j_gene: TRBJ2-7; v_gene: TRBV5-4; CDR3aa: CASSSLGEQYF
abundance: -; j_gene: TRBJ2-1; v_gene: TRBV5-1; CDR3aa: CASSFGGLGWNEQFF
abundance: -; j_gene: TRBJ1-2; v_gene: TRBV4-3; CDR3aa: CASSQEVRGGGYGYTF
abundance: -; j_gene: TRBJ2-5; v_gene: TRBV7-2; CDR3aa: CASNPTREETQYF
abundance: -; j_gene: TRBJ1-4; v_gene: TRBV5-1; CDR3aa: CASSLNGASVNEKLFF
abundance: few; j_gene: TRBJ2-7; v_gene: TRBV28; CDR3aa: CASTTTGEAYEQYF
abundance: -; j_gene: TRBJ1-3; v_gene: TRBV11-2; CDR3aa: CASSSRTGAGNTIYF
abundance: -; j_gene: TRBJ2-7; v_gene: TRBV6-6; CDR3aa: CASARVEFYEQYF
abundance: -; j_gene: TRBJ2-7; v_gene: TRBV7-7; CDR3aa: CASSLAGTYEQYF
abundance: -; j_gene: TRBJ2-7; v_gene: TRBV4-1; CDR3aa: CASSQEGSGSPEQYF
abundance: once; j_gene: TRBJ2-7; v_gene: TRBV6-1; CDR3aa: CASTEGLASYEQYF
abundance: -; j_gene: TRBJ1-4; v_gene: TRBV11-2; CDR3aa: CASSLLRGGEKLFF